Below are 21 T cell receptor beta chains sequenced from a single sample in a study of blood T cell repertoires in COVID-19. The repertoire was sequenced with immunoSEQ multiplex PCR; TCRdb's copy has only in-frame clones and lacks some. This table has 350,000 to 500,000 clones, 70% to 90% appearing once. Sequencing was performed on PBMCs or T cells enriched from blood (not recorded which). These receptors came from a woman aged 18-35 years who had been exposed to COVID-19.

The chain is built from TRBV5-5 and TRBJ1-4; no reliable D call. There are 15 residues in the CDR3. V was shortened by 0 bases and J by 7 bases, with 13 bases between the two germline ends. CDR1 SGHKS and CDR2 YYEKEE come from the germline V gene (reference sequence). CDR3: CASSLVVGSSEKLFF. The CDR3 region has the DNA TGTGCCAGCAGCTTGGTCGTCGGGAGTAGTGAAAAACTGTTTTTT. Drawing the rest from reference TRBV5-5 and TRBJ1-4, the complete variable domain is DAGVTQSPTHLIKTRGQQVTLRCSPISGHKSVSWYQQVLGQGPQFIFQYYEKEERGRGNFPDRFSARQFPNYSSELNVNALLLGDSALYLCASSLVVGSSEKLFFGSGTQLSVL.

The chain combines TRBV18 with TRBJ2-7, with a possible D match to TRBD1 (6 bases). Germline V gene data show CDR1 as KGHSH and CDR2 as LQKENI. Trimming left V 1 base short and J 2 bases short, with 18 bases between. The length of the CDR3 is 17 residues. CDR3 region: CASSPQLYSGQPYEQYF. The CDR3 nucleotides are TGTGCCAGCTCACCACAACTCTATTCTGGACAGCCCTACGAGCAGTACTTC.

The chain joins TRBV29-1 to TRBJ2-7; 8 bases match TRBD1. Trimming removed 1 base from V and 2 bases from J; junction bases left unmatched: 7. The germline V gene encodes CDR1 SQVTM and CDR2 ANQGSEA. The CDR3 is 15 residues long. DNA of the CDR3: TGCAGCGTTGAAGTCTCGGACAGGGAGGCCTACGAGCAGTACTTC. Its protein product is CSVEVSDREAYEQYF.

This sequence joins TRBV19 and TRBJ2-7; TRBD1 matches 8 bases. This CDR3 spans 13 amino acids. V dropped 9 bases and J dropped 4; count of bases not matched to a gene: 8. The germline CDR1 and CDR2 sequences are LNHDA and SQIVND (reference sequence). This CDR3 reads CASSRDRYYEQYF. As DNA, the CDR3 is TGTGCCAGCAGCCGGGACAGGTATTACGAGCAGTACTTC.

The CDR3 reads CASSSRTGENSPLHF. Written as DNA, the CDR3 is TGTGCCAGCAGCTCAAGGACAGGGGAAAATTCACCCCTCCACTTT. The chain carries TRBV7-2 and TRBJ1-6, with TRBD1 matching over 9 bases. This CDR3 comprises 15 residues. Trimming removed 4 bases from V and 7 bases from J; junction bases left unmatched: 5. Germline V gene data show CDR1 as SGHTA and CDR2 as FQGNSA. Looking up the rest from reference TRBV7-2 and TRBJ1-6 gives the full variable domain: GAGVSQSPSNKVTEKGKDVELRCDPISGHTALYWYRQSLGQGLEFLIYFQGNSAPDKSGLPSDRFSAERTGGSVSTLTIQRTQQEDSAVYLCASSSRTGENSPLHFGNGTRLTVT.

The CDR3 DNA follows: TGTGCCACCGGTACGACTAGCGCCAGCTGGCAGTATTTT. It codes for CATGTTSASWQYF. This sequence joins TRBV24-1 and TRBJ2-3, with TRBD2 matching over 8 bases. The V gene's germline CDR1 is KGHDR and CDR2 SFDVKD. The CDR3 contains 13 residues. The junction had 12 bases not matched to a gene; V was cut back by 9 bases and J by 11 bases.

This clone was detected only once. The chain carries TRBV28 and TRBJ2-3; weak D call: TRBD1 (6 bases). There are 13 residues in the CDR3. Trimming pared 4 bases from V and 7 bases from J, leaving 12 bases between. Germline V CDR1 and CDR2: MDHEN, SYDVKM. CDR3 amino acids: CASSSGQPYTQYF. As DNA, the CDR3 is TGTGCCAGCAGTTCGGGACAACCCTATACGCAGTATTTT.

This chain uses TRBV2 with TRBJ1-5, with 8 positions matching TRBD1. From germline, CDR1 is SNHLY and CDR2 FYNNEI. The ends lost 4 bases at V and 5 bases at J; junction bases unmatched: 7. The CDR3 is 15 amino acids. DNA for the CDR3: TGTGCCAGCAGTGGACAGGGGTTTATCGATCAGCCCCAGCATTTT. As protein: CASSGQGFIDQPQHF.

The chain carries TRBV11-2 and TRBJ1-2, with D tentatively TRBD1 (5 bases). CDR3 length equals 12 residues. V lost 4 bases and J 5 bases, leaving 8 bases between the germline ends. Germline lookup yields CDR1 SGHAT and CDR2 FQNNGV. CDR3 bases: TGTGCCAGCAGCTATGGGGGGTATGGCTACACCTTC. Protein: CASSYGGYGYTF.

This CDR3 reads CASNSVGAAGSYEQYF. In nucleotides, the CDR3 is TGTGCCAGCAATTCGGTGGGTGCGGCGGGCTCCTACGAGCAGTACTTC. The rearrangement uses TRBV28 and TRBJ2-7; D is perhaps TRBD2 (5 bases). This CDR3 is 16 amino acids long. CDR1 and CDR2 (germline): MDHEN, SYDVKM. V lost 7 bases and J lost 0, with 19 bases in between.

The CDR3 protein is CASSYETGAYEQYF. CDR3 DNA sequence: TGTGCCAGCAGTTACGAGACAGGGGCCTACGAGCAGTACTTC. This chain joins TRBV6-5 and TRBJ2-7; 8 bases fit TRBD1. Germline CDR1 and CDR2: MNHEY and SVGAGI. The ends lost 2 bases at V and 2 bases at J; junction bases unmatched: 2. CDR3 length: 14 amino acids.

The chain couples TRBV15 to TRBJ2-5, with TRBD2 matching 7 bases. The germline V gene has CDR1 LNHNV and CDR2 YYDKDF (reference sequence). This CDR3 comprises 14 residues. V dropped 1 base and J dropped 4; count of bases not matched to a gene: 3. CDR3 nucleotides: TGTGCCACCAGCAGAGTGGGCGGGAGAGAGACCCAGTACTTC. As protein: CATSRVGGRETQYF.

In regard to this clone: The germline gene is not matched at one end of the junction; a read error may be the cause. The chain combines TRBV6-6 with TRBJ1-5; 9 bases match TRBD1. Germline CDR1 reads MNHNY; CDR2 reads SVGAGI (reference sequence). The CDR3 sequence is 15 residues long. CDR3 residues: CASSYLGQGYQPQHF. CDR3 DNA sequence: TGTGCCAGTAGTTACTTAGGACAGGGGTATCAGCCCCAGCATTTT.

Details on this clone: This sequence may be a read error, since a much larger clone differs from it by one base. This sequence joins TRBV7-9 and TRBJ1-6, with D uncertain. Germline CDR1 SEHNR, CDR2 FQNEAQ (reference sequence). CDR3 length equals 13 residues. Trimming stripped 2 bases from V and 4 bases from J, with 3 bases between. CDR3 nucleotides: TGTGCCAGCAGCTTACAATATAATTCACCCCTCCACTTT. Its translation: CASSLQYNSPLHF.

This rearrangement joins TRBV27 to TRBJ1-4; the match to TRBD1 covers 12 bases. Trimming removed 2 bases from V and 4 bases from J; junction bases left unmatched: 11. Per the germline V gene, CDR1 is MNHEY and CDR2 is SMNVEV (reference sequence). The CDR3 totals 19 residues. The CDR3 is CASSLHAGTGGPINEKLFF. The DNA of the CDR3 is TGTGCCAGCAGTTTACACGCCGGGACAGGGGGCCCAATTAATGAAAAACTGTTTTTT.

This clone was observed a few times. This chain uses TRBV3-1 (or the pseudogene TRBV3-2) with TRBJ2-3; no clear D. In germline, CDR1 is LGHDT, CDR2 YNNKEL (reference sequence). This CDR3 has 14 residues. V gave up 4 bases and J gave up 2 bases, with 10 bases separating them. CDR3 amino acids: CASSLNSDTDTQYF. As DNA, the CDR3 is TGTGCCAGCAGCCTCAACTCTGACACAGATACGCAGTATTTT.

This clone occurred a few times. This chain joins TRBV5-6 and TRBJ2-7, with 7 bases fitting TRBD1. V lost 2 bases to trimming and J lost 2 bases; unmatched junction nucleotides: 1. CDR1 SGHDT and CDR2 YYEEEE come from the germline V gene. The CDR3 contains 13 residues. CDR3 DNA sequence: TGTGCCAGCAGCTTCGGACAGGCCTACGAGCAGTACTTC. As protein: CASSFGQAYEQYF. Drawing the rest from reference TRBV5-6 and TRBJ2-7, the complete variable domain is DAGVTQSPTHLIKTRGQQVTLRCSPKSGHDTVSWYQQALGQGPQFIFQYYEEEERQRGNFPDRFSGHQFPNYSSELNVNALLLGDSALYLCASSFGQAYEQYFGPGTRLTVT.

The rearrangement uses TRBV12-5 and TRBJ2-3; D may be TRBD1 (6 bases). Trimming took off 1 base at V and 0 bases at J, with 8 bases between the two ends. This CDR3 has 15 amino acids. Germline lookup yields CDR1 LGHNT and CDR2 FRNRAP. CDR3 residues: CASGLDQGSTDTQYF. The CDR3 DNA sequence: TGTGCTAGTGGTTTGGATCAGGGGAGCACAGATACGCAGTATTTT.

The V and J genes are TRBV2 and TRBJ1-6; tentatively, D is TRBD1 (6 bases). CDR3 length: 14 residues. V was cut by 1 base and J by 6 bases, with 7 bases left in between. The germline V gene has CDR1 SNHLY and CDR2 FYNNEI. CDR3 nucleotides: TGTGCCAGCAGTGAAGGGACAGTTAATTCACCCCTCCACTTT. Translation gives CASSEGTVNSPLHF.

V and J are TRBV19 and TRBJ1-1, with D tentatively TRBD1 (6 bases). The V gene's germline CDR1 is LNHDA and CDR2 SQIVND (reference sequence). The CDR3 runs 13 residues. V was shortened by 4 bases and J by 1 base, with 7 bases between the two germline ends. This CDR3 is CASSTTGNTEAFF. Here the CDR3 DNA reads TGTGCCAGTAGTACGACAGGGAACACTGAAGCTTTCTTT.

CDR3 DNA sequence: TGTGCCAGCTCACCGGGGCGCATGGCAGGGGATTCACCCCTCCACTTT. Translated, it gives CASSPGRMAGDSPLHF. The chain couples TRBV18 to TRBJ1-6; perhaps TRBD1 as D (6 bases). V was clipped by 3 bases and J by 8 bases, with 17 bases between them. The CDR3 has 16 residues. CDR1 and CDR2 from the germline V gene are KGHSH and LQKENI.